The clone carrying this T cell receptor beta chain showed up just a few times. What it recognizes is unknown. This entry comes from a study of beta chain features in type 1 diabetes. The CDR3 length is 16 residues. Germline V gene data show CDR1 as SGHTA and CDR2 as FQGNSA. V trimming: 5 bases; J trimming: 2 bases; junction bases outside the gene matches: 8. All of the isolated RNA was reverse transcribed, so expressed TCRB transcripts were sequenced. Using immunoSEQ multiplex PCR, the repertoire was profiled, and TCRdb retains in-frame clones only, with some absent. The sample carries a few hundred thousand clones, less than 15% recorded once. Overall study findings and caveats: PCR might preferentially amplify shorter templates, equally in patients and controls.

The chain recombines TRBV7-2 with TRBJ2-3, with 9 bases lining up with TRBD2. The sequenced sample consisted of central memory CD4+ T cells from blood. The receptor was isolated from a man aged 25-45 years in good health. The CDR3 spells CASSHQAGGSTDTQYF. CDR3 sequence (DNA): TGTGCCAGCAGCCACCAAGCGGGGGGTTCCACAGATACGCAGTATTTT.